One sample yielded the 23 T cell receptor beta chains listed below, sequenced in a study of T cells in women clearing cervical HPV infection. TCRdb's table, derived via immunoSEQ multiplex PCR, lists solely in-frame clones and lacks some. The sample totals about 19,000 clones. The sample comprised blood buffy coat. The receptors here all came from a woman aged 18 to 69 with a cervical HPV16 infection that either progressed to CIN3+ or cleared (not recorded which).

Comments on this clone: The DNA ends 3 residues before the CDR3 does, and the rest of the CDR3 is filled in from the germline J gene. The chain is built from TRBV7-9 and TRBJ1-2, with D uncertain. The CDR3 covers 13 residues. Germline V gene lookup returns CDR1 SEHNR and CDR2 FQNEAQ (reference sequence). The covered CDR3 bases are TGTGCCAGCAGCTTAGGGGTTAGCTACGAC. Translation gives CASSLGVSYD. The whole CDR3 is CASSLGVSYDYTF.

The CDR3 bases that were read are TGTGCCAGCAGCTACAGGGACTCCTACGAG. It encodes CASSYRDSYE. The entire CDR3 protein reads CASSYRDSYEQYF. The rearrangement links TRBV13 to TRBJ2-7; D perhaps matches TRBD1 (6 bases). The CDR3 is cut off 3 residues early in the read; its end comes from the germline J gene. Germline V gene lookup returns CDR1 PRHDT and CDR2 FYEKMQ (reference sequence). This CDR3 region has 13 residues. The V and J ends lost 4 bases and 0 bases respectively, with 7 bases between them. The variable domain in full, with the rest retrieved from reference TRBV13 and TRBJ2-7, is AAGVIQSPRHLIKEKRETATLKCYPIPRHDTVYWYQQGPGQDPQFLISFYEKMQSDKGSIPDRFSAQQFSDYHSELNMSSLELGDSALYFCASSYRDSYEQYFGPGTRLTVT.

Turning to this clone: The read ends 3 residues before the CDR3 terminus; that terminus is restored from the germline J gene. The J gene is TRBJ1-3, the V gene TRBV29-1; D remains ambiguous. The CDR3 extends over 13 amino acids. Germline lookup yields CDR1 SQVTM and CDR2 ANQGSEA. V gave up 5 bases and J gave up 2 bases, with 10 bases separating them. The covered CDR3 bases are TGCAGCGTTTCGACTTCCCCTGGAAACACC. Its translation is CSVSTSPGNT. The CDR3, in full, reads CSVSTSPGNTIYF.

In the case of this clone: The CDR3 goes on 3 residues after the read ends, and that part is filled in from the germline J gene. V is TRBV10-2 and J is TRBJ1-4, with D maybe TRBD1 (5 bases). Germline CDR1 is WSHSY and CDR2 is SAAADI. CDR3 length equals 15 residues. CDR3 residues: CASKSEGAVNSPLFF. Incomplete CDR3 DNA: TGCGCCAGCAAAAGCGAAGGGGCAGTCAATTCACCA.

Regarding this clone: The junction departs from germline at one end; a sequencing error may be responsible. The DNA ends 3 residues before the CDR3 does, and the rest of the CDR3 is filled in from the germline J gene. The chain has TRBV2 and TRBJ2-3, with 8 bases aligning to TRBD1. Germline V lookup: CDR1 SNHLY, CDR2 FYNNEI. The CDR3 totals 15 residues. Incomplete CDR3 DNA: TGTGCCAGCAAACCCGGGACAGGCATTCCAGAGACG. Its protein is CASKPGTGIPET. The whole CDR3 protein reads CASKPGTGIPETQYF. The variable domain in full, with the rest retrieved from reference TRBV2 and TRBJ2-3, is EPEVTQTPSHQVTQMGQEVILRCVPISNHLYFYWYRQILGQKVEFLVSFYNNEISEKSEIFDDQFSVERPDGSNFTLKIRSTKLEDSAMYFCASKPGTGIPETQYFGPGTRLTVL.

A word on this clone: The read finishes 3 residues shy of the CDR3 end, and the germline J gene is used to complete it. The chain carries TRBV5-6 and TRBJ1-2; 8 positions match TRBD1. Germline V gene lookup returns CDR1 SGHDT and CDR2 YYEEEE. This CDR3 is built from 14 residues. V lost 3 bases, J lost 0 bases, and 1 base stayed unmatched. CDR3 DNA (partial): TGTGCCAGCAGCTCGACAGGGGCTAACTATGGC. This encodes CASSSTGANYG. The whole CDR3 protein is CASSSTGANYGYTF. Variable domain in full (rest from reference TRBV5-6 and TRBJ1-2): DAGVTQSPTHLIKTRGQQVTLRCSPKSGHDTVSWYQQALGQGPQFIFQYYEEEERQRGNFPDRFSGHQFPNYSSELNVNALLLGDSALYLCASSSTGANYGYTFGSGTRLTVV.

The covered CDR3 bases are TGTGCCAGCAGTTACTTAGCGGGGGGCCCCGACCAAGAGACG. Encoded protein: CASSYLAGGPDQET. The complete CDR3 protein is CASSYLAGGPDQETQYF. The chain employs TRBV6-2 or TRBV6-3 and TRBJ2-3; 10 bases map to TRBD2. Read coverage stops 3 residues before the CDR3 terminus; the germline J gene supplies the remainder. This CDR3 region has 17 residues. Germline CDR1 and CDR2: MNHEY and SVGEGT.

With respect to this clone: The CDR3 end is not reached by the read, which stops 3 residues before it; the germline J gene fills it in. The chain employs TRBV20-1 and TRBJ1-1; TRBD1 might be the D (6 bases). This CDR3 is built from 14 residues. Per germline, CDR1 DFQATT and CDR2 SNEGSKA (reference sequence). Trimming took off 3 bases at V and 1 base at J, with 12 bases between the two ends. The CDR3 sequence is CSASPETGNTEAFF. The CDR3 bases that were read are TGCAGTGCTAGCCCAGAGACAGGGAACACTGAA.

With regard to this clone: The CDR3 end falls 3 residues outside the read, so it is completed with the germline J gene. The chain has TRBV20-1 and TRBJ2-5; 9 bases fit TRBD2. The V segment lost 2 bases and the J segment 3 bases; nucleotides outside the gene matches: 4. From germline, CDR1 is DFQATT and CDR2 SNEGSKA (reference sequence). This CDR3 is 14 amino acids long. The CDR3 reads CSARSGGKKETQYF. CDR3 DNA, as far as it was read: TGCAGTGCTAGAAGCGGGGGGAAGAAAGAGACC.

A note on this clone: The read ends 3 residues shy of where the CDR3 ends; the end is completed using the germline J gene. This chain joins TRBV7-9 and TRBJ2-1; the match to TRBD1 covers 7 bases. V lost 8 bases and J lost 4; bases outside the gene matches: 8. CDR1 is SEHNR, CDR2 FQNEAQ, per germline (reference sequence). This CDR3 region has 14 residues. Here the CDR3 reads CASGQSTGYNEQFF. The DNA read from the CDR3 is TGTGCCAGCGGACAATCGACAGGGTACAATGAG.

With regard to this clone: The read finishes 3 residues shy of the CDR3 end, and the germline J gene is used to complete it. The chain employs TRBV29-1 and TRBJ2-2, with TRBD1 as a possible D gene (5 bases). The CDR3 has 12 amino acids. Germline CDR1 reads SQVTM; CDR2 reads ANQGSEA. Partial CDR3 DNA: TGCAGCGTTGAAAGGGGTCCCGAAAAG. Its translation is CSVERGPEK. The CDR3 as a whole reads CSVERGPEKLFF.

Comment on this clone: The read ends 3 residues shy of where the CDR3 ends; the end is completed using the germline J gene. This chain uses TRBV7-9 with TRBJ1-1; D is uncertain. The CDR3 consists of 15 residues. The germline V gene has CDR1 SEHNR and CDR2 FQNEAQ (reference sequence). The CDR3 loop reads CASSLAGLAVYEAFF. The sequenced CDR3 bases are TGTGCCAGCAGCTTAGCTGGACTAGCGGTCTACGAG.

Comment on this clone: Read data end 3 residues before the CDR3 end; the end is taken from the germline J gene. The V gene is TRBV20-1, the J gene TRBJ2-1; no reliable D call. Deletions cut 4 bases from V and 6 bases from J, with 7 bases between. The CDR3 is made up of 11 amino acids. Per the germline V gene, CDR1 is DFQATT and CDR2 is SNEGSKA (reference sequence). CDR3 bases read: TGCAGTGCTAAATATTTCAATGAG. This encodes CSAKYFNE. The entire CDR3 is CSAKYFNEQFF.

Points on this clone: The read gets to within 3 residues of the CDR3 end, and the germline J gene fills in the rest. V is TRBV9 and J is TRBJ1-6; TRBD1 matches at 7 bases. Per the germline V gene, CDR1 is SGDLS and CDR2 is YYNGEE. This CDR3 has 17 amino acids. Losses at the gene ends were 0 bases for V and 7 bases for J; bases not matched to a gene: 10. The CDR3 loop reads CASSVAPAGTDNSPLHF. The sequenced CDR3 bases are TGTGCCAGCAGCGTAGCCCCGGCCGGGACAGACAATTCACCC.

Turning to this clone: The read is 3 residues too short to cover the CDR3 end, so that end is filled in from the germline J gene. The chain is built from TRBV7-2 and TRBJ2-3, with 13 bases identical to TRBD2. The CDR3 is 17 amino acids. V lost 0 bases and J lost 4; bases outside the gene matches: 4. CDR1 and CDR2 (germline): SGHTA, FQGNSA. Here the CDR3 reads CASSLATSGGPADTQYF. The part of the CDR3 DNA that was read is TGTGCCAGCAGCTTAGCGACTAGCGGGGGGCCGGCAGATACG. Full variable domain (outside the CDR3, taken from reference TRBV7-2 and TRBJ2-3): GAGVSQSPSNKVTEKGKDVELRCDPISGHTALYWYRQSLGQGLEFLIYFQGNSAPDKSGLPSDRFSAERTGGSVSTLTIQRTQQEDSAVYLCASSLATSGGPADTQYFGPGTRLTVL.

Turning to this clone: The missing CDR3 end, 3 residues past where the read stops, is filled in from the germline J gene. This sequence joins TRBV13 and TRBJ2-7, with TRBD1 as a possible D gene (5 bases). Germline CDR1 PRHDT, CDR2 FYEKMQ (reference sequence). V was clipped by 7 bases and J by 0 bases, with 10 bases between them. This CDR3 spans 13 amino acids. The sequenced CDR3 bases are TGTGCCAGCAATCTCAGGGACTCCTACGAG. Translation: CASNLRDSYE. The CDR3 as a whole reads CASNLRDSYEQYF.

CDR3 bases read: TGCGCCAGCAGCTTGTGGGGGGGTCAGCCC. It codes for CASSLWGGQP. The entire CDR3 is CASSLWGGQPQHF. The chain carries TRBV5-1 and TRBJ1-5, with D possibly being TRBD1 (5 bases). With the read ending 3 residues before the CDR3 end, the germline J gene is used to fill in that end. The CDR3 sequence is 13 residues long. Germline CDR1 reads SGHRS; CDR2 reads YFSETQ. V was pared by 1 base and J by 6 bases, with 8 bases between.

A note on this clone: The read ends 3 residues early relative to the CDR3; the germline J gene fills the gap. The chain carries TRBV5-4 and TRBJ1-1; D unresolved. The CDR3 is 14 amino acids. Germline V gives CDR1 SGHNT, CDR2 YYREEE (reference sequence). Between the trimmed V and J ends, which lost 4 bases and 3 bases, there was a span of 13 bases. The covered CDR3 bases are TGTGCCAGCAGCGGGTCAGGAATCTACACTGAA. Translation gives CASSGSGIYTE. The complete CDR3 sequence is CASSGSGIYTEAFF.

In the case of this clone: The read ends 3 residues before the CDR3 terminus; that terminus is restored from the germline J gene. This rearrangement joins TRBV30 to TRBJ2-1; D call uncertain. The CDR3 loop spans 12 amino acids. The germline CDR1 and CDR2 sequences are GTSNPN and SVGIG (reference sequence). The V and J ends lost 4 bases and 6 bases respectively, with 10 bases between them. The CDR3 region is CAWKGIPNEQFF. The CDR3 DNA, read in part, is TGTGCCTGGAAAGGTATTCCCAATGAG.

This chain's CDR3 is CASSSFSYGQYF. Partial CDR3 DNA: TGTGCCAGCAGCTCTTTCAGTTATGGT. The genes are TRBV7-4 and TRBJ2-4; D call uncertain. The read stops 3 residues short of the end of the CDR3; the missing end is completed from the germline J gene. The V gene's germline CDR1 is SGHVT and CDR2 SQSDAQ. This CDR3 is 12 amino acids long.

The CDR3 spells CASSRQGRGGYGYTF. The CDR3 bases that were read are TGTGCCAGTAGTAGACAGGGCCGAGGAGGCTATGGC. The chain is built from TRBV19 and TRBJ1-2; 7 nucleotides agree with TRBD1. The read gets to within 3 residues of the CDR3 end, and the germline J gene fills in the rest. The CDR3 runs to 15 residues. The germline V gene encodes CDR1 LNHDA and CDR2 SQIVND (reference sequence). J gave up 4 bases and V 4 bases, and 9 bases lay outside the gene matches.

The part of the CDR3 DNA that was read is TGTGCCAGCTCCCAATCTCAGGGATTTAGAGATGGT. This codes for CASSQSQGFRDG. The whole CDR3 reads CASSQSQGFRDGQYF. The chain has TRBV18 and TRBJ2-4, with D tentatively TRBD1 (5 bases). The read terminates 3 residues ahead of where the CDR3 ends, so the germline J gene completes it. Germline CDR1 KGHSH, CDR2 LQKENI. CDR3 size: 15 residues.

Judged by frequency, this clone is medium-sized (0.01 to 0.1%). The sequenced fragment ends 3 residues before the CDR3 boundary, so the rest is inferred from the germline J gene. This chain joins TRBV20-1 and TRBJ2-3; D is unclear. Germline V gives CDR1 DFQATT, CDR2 SNEGSKA (reference sequence). Trimming removed 1 base from V and 4 bases from J, with 12 bases in between. This CDR3 comprises 14 residues. The DNA read from the CDR3 is TGCAGTGCTAGAGGTGTTTATAGCTCAGATACG. This translates into CSARGVYSSDT. The CDR3 in its entirety is CSARGVYSSDTQYF.